The 17 T cell receptor beta chains below all came from one sample that was sequenced in a study of CD8+ T cells in alopecia areata. cDNA reverse transcribed from extracted RNA served as the sequencing template. Sequencing used immunoSEQ multiplex PCR; TCRdb keeps in-frame clones, though not all of them. The sample consists of over 85,000 clones, 40% to 45% of them appearing once. Material: CD4+ T cells sorted from blood. Every receptor here comes from a human donor with alopecia areata.

This clone was observed a handful of times. V gene TRBV15 combines with J gene TRBJ1-6, with D uncertain. The CDR3 spans 17 residues. The ends were cut back, 1 base at V and 0 bases at J, with 10 bases in the middle. Per the germline V gene, CDR1 is LNHNV and CDR2 is YYDKDF (reference sequence). CDR3 nucleotides: TGTGCCACCAGCAGAGTTCGGGGTCTCTCCTATAATTCACCCCTCCACTTT. It translates to CATSRVRGLSYNSPLHF.

This clone has just a few counts. The rearrangement uses TRBV28 and TRBJ1-5; a possible D gene is TRBD1 (6 bases). The germline V gene encodes CDR1 MDHEN and CDR2 SYDVKM. This CDR3 has 16 residues. V shed 3 bases and J shed 4 bases, with 16 bases lying between them. The CDR3 DNA reads as TGTGCCAGCAGTTTCTTCAGGGCCCAGGGGAATCAGCCCCAGCATTTT. Residues: CASSFFRAQGNQPQHF.

This clone was found a few times. The rearrangement joins TRBV7-8 to TRBJ2-7; no clear D gene. This CDR3 comprises 13 residues. Germline CDR1 is SGHVS and CDR2 is FQNEAQ. The V end was cut by 5 bases, the J end by 5 bases, with 13 bases between. CDR3 coding DNA: TGTGCCAGCAGCCAATATAGCCGTAACGAGCAGTACTTC. Protein product: CASSQYSRNEQYF.

This clone was counted a few times. The rearrangement uses TRBV29-1 and TRBJ2-7; D is perhaps TRBD1 (6 bases). CDR3 length: 12 residues. Germline V gene sequence: CDR1 SQVTM, CDR2 ANQGSEA. V shed 5 bases and J shed 1 base, with 9 bases lying between them. The CDR3 region has the DNA TGCAGCGTTACCGGGACATCCTACGAGCAGTACTTC. Protein: CSVTGTSYEQYF.

This chain joins TRBV30 and TRBJ2-6; tentatively, D is TRBD2 (6 bases). The germline gives CDR1 GTSNPN, CDR2 SVGIG (reference sequence). This CDR3 contains 15 residues. Between the trimmed V and J ends, which lost 4 bases and 4 bases, there was a span of 14 bases. The CDR3 DNA reads as TGTGCCTGGACCCTTGGGGGAGGAGGGGCCAACGTCCTGACTTTC. Residues: CAWTLGGGGANVLTF.

The chain carries TRBV10-3 and TRBJ1-6, with a tentative D call TRBD1 (6 bases). The CDR3 loop spans 13 amino acids. Germline V lookup: CDR1 ENHRY, CDR2 SYGVKD. V was clipped by 6 bases and J by 10 bases, with 13 bases between them. CDR3 nucleotides: TGTGCCATCAGAGGACAGAGCTACTCACCCCTCCACTTT. Protein: CAIRGQSYSPLHF.

A word on this clone: This sample includes further DNA sequences coding for the same CDR3. The chain uses TRBV28 and TRBJ1-5; D perhaps matches TRBD1 (5 bases). Looked up from germline, CDR1 is MDHEN and CDR2 is SYDVKM. Trimming pared 4 bases from V and 4 bases from J, leaving 5 bases between. This CDR3 spans 12 amino acids. CDR3 DNA sequence: TGTGCCAGCAGTTGGGGGAATCAGCCCCAGCATTTT. Its translation: CASSWGNQPQHF.

There are a few counts of this clone. This chain links TRBV5-1 with TRBJ1-6, with TRBD1 matching over 9 bases. The V segment lost 4 bases and the J segment 10 bases; nucleotides outside the gene matches: 6. This CDR3 spans 14 amino acids. Germline V gives CDR1 SGHRS, CDR2 YFSETQ. CDR3 sequence (DNA): TGCGCCAGCAGCCCGGACAGGGGCTTATCACCCCTCCACTTT. Translation gives CASSPDRGLSPLHF.

The chain has TRBV2 and TRBJ2-3; no clear D. The CDR3 runs to 15 residues. CDR1 is SNHLY, CDR2 FYNNEI, per germline. Trimming took 3 bases from V and 0 from J, leaving 10 bases between them. For the CDR3, the DNA is TGTGCCAGCAGTGACCGCAACCCTAGCACAGATACGCAGTATTTT. It codes for CASSDRNPSTDTQYF.

The sample holds a few counts of this clone. The rearrangement links TRBV5-4 to TRBJ1-3, with a possible D match to TRBD1 (5 bases). V was shortened by 3 bases and J by 0 bases, with 10 bases between the two germline ends. This CDR3 region has 15 residues. Germline CDR1 SGHNT, CDR2 YYREEE (reference sequence). CDR3 nucleotides: TGTGCCAGCAGCTCTCTGGACAACTCTGGAAACACCATATATTTT. Protein sequence: CASSSLDNSGNTIYF.

This chain links TRBV7-9 with TRBJ1-2; TRBD1 matches at 10 bases. J gave up 3 bases and V 4 bases, and 2 bases lay outside the gene matches. Germline V gene data show CDR1 as SEHNR and CDR2 as FQNEAQ (reference sequence). The CDR3 loop spans 14 amino acids. The CDR3 DNA is TGTGCCAGCAGCTCCGGGACAGGGGACTATGGCTACACCTTC. As protein: CASSSGTGDYGYTF. The full variable domain, completed using reference TRBV7-9 and TRBJ1-2, is DTGVSQNPRHKITKRGQNVTFRCDPISEHNRLYWYRQTLGQGPEFLTYFQNEAQLEKSRLLSDRFSAERPKGSFSTLEIQRTEQGDSAMYLCASSSGTGDYGYTFGSGTRLTVV.

The chain employs TRBV27 and TRBJ2-6; weak D call: TRBD1 (5 bases). Germline CDR1 is MNHEY and CDR2 is SMNVEV (reference sequence). V gave up 3 bases and J gave up 2 bases, with 14 bases separating them. The CDR3 extends over 17 amino acids. The CDR3 region is CASSFRTGGPGANVLTF. The CDR3, as DNA: TGTGCCAGCAGTTTTCGTACAGGCGGACCTGGGGCCAACGTCCTGACTTTC.

The chain has TRBV30 and TRBJ2-3, with 7 bases identical to TRBD2. Germline CDR1 reads GTSNPN; CDR2 reads SVGIG (reference sequence). Trimming removed 2 bases from V and 2 bases from J; junction bases left unmatched: 7. The CDR3 contains 15 residues. CDR3 nucleotide sequence: TGTGCCTGGAGTAGGCTAGCGGAAATCACAGATACGCAGTATTTT. It specifies CAWSRLAEITDTQYF.

This chain uses TRBV29-1 with TRBJ1-1; D ambiguous. Looked up from germline, CDR1 is SQVTM and CDR2 is ANQGSEA. CDR3 length: 13 residues. Trimming shortened V by 7 bases and J by 4 bases, and 16 bases separated the two germline ends. In DNA form, the CDR3 reads TGCAGCGGGGAATTAGGTCAGAGCACTGAAGCTTTCTTT. This encodes CSGELGQSTEAFF.

This chain uses TRBV28 with TRBJ1-5, with D perhaps matching TRBD1 (5 bases). This CDR3 has 14 amino acids. Germline values: CDR1 MDHEN, CDR2 SYDVKM. V shed 6 bases and J shed 3 bases, with 12 bases lying between them. Here the CDR3 reads CASRPTGINQPQHF. Here the CDR3 DNA reads TGTGCCAGCAGACCCACAGGTATCAATCAGCCCCAGCATTTT.

This clone was counted a few times. The chain recombines TRBV29-1 with TRBJ1-1, with D maybe TRBD1 (5 bases). Between the trimmed V and J ends, which lost 5 bases and 0 bases, there was a span of 13 bases. Germline V gene sequence: CDR1 SQVTM, CDR2 ANQGSEA. CDR3 size: 14 residues. In DNA form, the CDR3 reads TGCAGCGTTAGGGGCGCGGGGCTGAACACTGAAGCTTTCTTT. As protein: CSVRGAGLNTEAFF.

In DNA form, the CDR3 reads TGCGCCAGCAGCTTGCCTAGCGGGGGGGCCAGAGAGACCCAGTACTTC. This gives the protein CASSLPSGGARETQYF. The chain combines TRBV5-1 with TRBJ2-5, with 12 bases identical to TRBD2. In germline, CDR1 is SGHRS, CDR2 YFSETQ. The CDR3 has 16 amino acids. V was pared by 1 base and J by 4 bases, with 5 bases of the junction left unmatched.